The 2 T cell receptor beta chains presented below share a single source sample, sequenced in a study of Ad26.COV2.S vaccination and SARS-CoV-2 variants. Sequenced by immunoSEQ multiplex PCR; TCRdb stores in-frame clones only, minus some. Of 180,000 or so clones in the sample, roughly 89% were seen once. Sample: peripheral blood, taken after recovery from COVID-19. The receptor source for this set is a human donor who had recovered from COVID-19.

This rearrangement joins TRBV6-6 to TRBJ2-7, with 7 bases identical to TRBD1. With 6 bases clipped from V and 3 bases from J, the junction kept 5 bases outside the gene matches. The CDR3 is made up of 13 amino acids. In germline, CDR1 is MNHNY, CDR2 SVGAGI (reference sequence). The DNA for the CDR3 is TGTGCCAGCAGACAGGGGTTTGGCTACGAGCAGTACTTC. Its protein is CASRQGFGYEQYF.

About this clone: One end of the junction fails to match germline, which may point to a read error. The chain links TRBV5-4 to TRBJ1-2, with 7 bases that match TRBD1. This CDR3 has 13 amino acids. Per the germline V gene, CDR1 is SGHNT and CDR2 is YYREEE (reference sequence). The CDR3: CASTLEGAEGYTF. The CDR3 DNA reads TGTGCCAGCACCTTGGAGGGGGCAGAGGGCTACACCTTC.